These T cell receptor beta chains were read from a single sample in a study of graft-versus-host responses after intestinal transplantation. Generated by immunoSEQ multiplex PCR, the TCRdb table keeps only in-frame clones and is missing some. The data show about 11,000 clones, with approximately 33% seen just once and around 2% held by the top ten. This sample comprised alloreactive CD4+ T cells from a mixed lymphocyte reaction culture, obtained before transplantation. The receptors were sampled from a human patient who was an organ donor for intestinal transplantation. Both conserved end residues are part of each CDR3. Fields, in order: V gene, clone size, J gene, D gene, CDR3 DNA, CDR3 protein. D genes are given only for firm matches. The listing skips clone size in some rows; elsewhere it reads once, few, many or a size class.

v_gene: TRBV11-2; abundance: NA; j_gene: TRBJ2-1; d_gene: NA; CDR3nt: TGTGCCAGCAGCTCAAGGCTTCTGACATACAATGAGCAGTTCTTC; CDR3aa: CASSSRLLTYNEQFF
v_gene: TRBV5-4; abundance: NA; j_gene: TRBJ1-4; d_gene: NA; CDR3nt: TGTGCCAGCAGCCAAGGGAGGGATGAAAAACTGTTTTTT; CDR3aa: CASSQGRDEKLFF
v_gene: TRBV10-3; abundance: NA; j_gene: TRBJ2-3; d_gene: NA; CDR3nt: TGTGCCATCAGTGAACGGGGGAGCACAGATACGCAGTATTTT; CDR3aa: CAISERGSTDTQYF
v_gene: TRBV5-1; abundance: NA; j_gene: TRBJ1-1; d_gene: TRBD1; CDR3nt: TGCGCCAGCAGCTTGGACGGACAGGGGGAGACTGAAGCTTTCTTT; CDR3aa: CASSLDGQGETEAFF
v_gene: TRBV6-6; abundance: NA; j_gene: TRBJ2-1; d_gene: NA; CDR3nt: TGTGCCAGCATCCGGGGGGCGGGCGGCAATGAGCAGTTCTTC; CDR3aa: CASIRGAGGNEQFF
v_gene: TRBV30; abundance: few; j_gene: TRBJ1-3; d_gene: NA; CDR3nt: TGTGCCTGGTCAGGGGTTCGCGGAAACACCATATATTTT; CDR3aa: CAWSGVRGNTIYF
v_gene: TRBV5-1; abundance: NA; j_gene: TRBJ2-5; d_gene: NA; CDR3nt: TGCGCCAGCAGCTTGGACAGGGTTGGGGAGACCCAGTACTTC; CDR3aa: CASSLDRVGETQYF
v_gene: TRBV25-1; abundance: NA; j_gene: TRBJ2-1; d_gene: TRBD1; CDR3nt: TGTGCCAGCAGTGGTTACAGGGGCTATAATGAGCAGTTCTTC; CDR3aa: CASSGYRGYNEQFF
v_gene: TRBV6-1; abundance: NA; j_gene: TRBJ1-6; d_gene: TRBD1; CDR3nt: TGTGCCAGCAGACGGACAGGGGGTTTCTCACCCCTCCACTTT; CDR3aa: CASRRTGGFSPLHF
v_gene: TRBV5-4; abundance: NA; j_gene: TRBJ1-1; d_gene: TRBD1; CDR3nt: TGTGCCAGCAGCCTAAGACAGGGTGGCACTGAAGCTTTCTTT; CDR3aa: CASSLRQGGTEAFF
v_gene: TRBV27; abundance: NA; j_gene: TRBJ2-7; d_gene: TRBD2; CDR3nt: TGTGCCAGCAGTCCGAGGACTAGCGGGGTCTACGAGCAGTACTTC; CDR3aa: CASSPRTSGVYEQYF
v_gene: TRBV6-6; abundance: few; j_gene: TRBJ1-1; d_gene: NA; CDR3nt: TGTGCCAGCAGTTACATGATCGGGACTGAAGCTTTCTTT; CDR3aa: CASSYMIGTEAFF
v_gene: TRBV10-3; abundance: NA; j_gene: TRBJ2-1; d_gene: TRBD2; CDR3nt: TGTGCCGCCTCGCGGGGGGCCTCCTACAATGAGCAGTTCTTC; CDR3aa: CAASRGASYNEQFF
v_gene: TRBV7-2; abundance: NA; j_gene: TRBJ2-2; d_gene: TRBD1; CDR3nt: TGTGCCAGCAGCTCCTTAGGGACAGGGGGCGGGGAGCTGTTTTTT; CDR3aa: CASSSLGTGGGELFF
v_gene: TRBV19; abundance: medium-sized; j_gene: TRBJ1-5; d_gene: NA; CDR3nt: TGTGCCAGTAGTGCCCACAGGGTGCGTCTGACGTACAATCAGCCCCAGCATTTT; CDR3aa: CASSAHRVRLTYNQPQHF
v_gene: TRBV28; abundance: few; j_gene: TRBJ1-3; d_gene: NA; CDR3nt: TGTGCCAGCAAGGCAGGCACCCGTGGAAACACCATATATTTT; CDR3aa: CASKAGTRGNTIYF
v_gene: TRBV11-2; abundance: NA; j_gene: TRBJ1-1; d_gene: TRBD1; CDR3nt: TGTGCCAGCAGCTTAGGGACAGGCTTCATGAACACTGAAGCTTTCTTT; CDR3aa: CASSLGTGFMNTEAFF
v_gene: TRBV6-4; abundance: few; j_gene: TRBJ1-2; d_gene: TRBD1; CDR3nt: TGTGCCAGCAGTCCGGGACAGGGATACTATGGCTACACCTTC; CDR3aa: CASSPGQGYYGYTF
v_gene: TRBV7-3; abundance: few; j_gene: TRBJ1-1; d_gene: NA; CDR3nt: TGTGCCAGCAGCTCCATTGAAGCTTTCTTT; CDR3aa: CASSSIEAFF
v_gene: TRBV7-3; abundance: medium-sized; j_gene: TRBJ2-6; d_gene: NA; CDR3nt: TGTGCCAGCAGCTTATTTCCAGGAACCACCTCTGGGGCCAACGTCCTGACTTTC; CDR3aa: CASSLFPGTTSGANVLTF